This TCR beta chain was retrieved from a study of cytomegalovirus exposure and HLA in healthy donors (dated by TCRdb to the late 2010s). A note on the overall study: An earlier analysis of approximately 640 of the donors reported 250 to 350 Gb of sequence data and 120 million or so unique TCR beta sequences from approximately 180 million T cells. To predict cytomegalovirus infection status, the study combined high-throughput TCR immunosequencing, statistical association of individual TCRs with disease status, and machine learning. The study aimed to test whether signatures of past pathogen exposure could be identified by cataloging public T cell receptors. Typing coverage varied by locus: about 620-630 donors for A, B, C, DRB1 and DQB1; roughly 520 for DQA1; over 600 for DPA1; around 490 for DPB1. Genome-wide SNP genotypes for about 65% of the 666 donors were used in a later genetic analysis, which treated that subset as a discovery cohort. The T cell repertoires of 666 subjects were profiled by immunosequencing and related to cytomegalovirus serostatus. Donor age, sex, ethnicity and CMV serostatus were collected together with the repertoire data. Of the approximately 370 genotyped donors, 70% to 90% were placed in the genetic ancestry cluster associated with self-reported Caucasian donors. A later analysis re-analyzed previously published TCR beta repertoires from approximately 700 donors and added high-resolution HLA genotyping to study TCR occurrence patterns. Every repertoire in the discovery cohort had been generated on one and the same sequencing platform. To decide whether each TCR beta V gene segment behaved as functional or pseudogenic, an earlier analysis of some 600 of the donors relied on high-throughput TCR beta sequencing. Besides the first cohort of 500 to 700 subjects, a separate validation cohort made up of over 100 different subjects was used. Several DR-DQ haplotypes were handled as single units for association and clustering because linkage in the cohort was strong. Rather than drawing on any new phenotypic data, the later analysis identified candidate immune exposures from TCR beta sequences and the way those sequences occurred across donors. HLA typing covered class I and class II loci at four-digit resolution. Among around 400 genotyped donors of the cohort, an average of roughly 230,000 unique TCR beta nucleotide sequences was sequenced per donor, of which roughly 17% were non-productive. About 320 gigabases of sequencing data and tens of millions of unique TCR sequences were included in an early release covering about 620 HLA-typed donors. General findings and caveats noted by the study authors: Linkage disequilibrium might explain the correlated functional status among segregating V segments, but an unknown experimental factor could not be ruled out. A later analysis found that most CMV-associated TCR beta chains appeared HLA-restricted, with HLA associations seemingly driven largely by CMV exposure. Strong co-occurrence of HLA alleles, especially DR and DQ, made assigning TCR associations to individual alleles difficult. In vitro tests confirmed that three of the cytomegalovirus-associated TCR beta chains recognize cytomegalovirus antigens. Compared with equally common non-associated chains, HLA-associated TCR beta chains in a later analysis were more clonally expanded and had lower generation probabilities. A further reported finding was that TCR beta sequences accurately predicted the HLA-A and HLA-B alleles for most subjects in the first cohort. Roughly uniform sequencing depth across donors was assumed in presence/absence analyses, although this assumption may not hold. Specific HLA alleles were associated with 15,000 to 20,000 TCR beta sequences at a false discovery rate of 0.05 in a later analysis. A later genetic analysis associated a missense DCLRE1C variant with V-gene and J-gene trimming of TCR beta chains, and an independent cohort replicated the association. In a later analysis, several top co-occurrence clusters were reported to appear linked to parvovirus B19, influenza, CMV and Epstein-Barr virus. The authors suggested that the approach could potentially be generalized to other disease states and immunological phenotypes. In a later genetic analysis, fewer N-insertions in productive TCRs were reported among donors in an Asian-associated ancestry cluster than the roughly 640-donor mean. The 87-base-pair reads could not distinguish some IMGT-functional V segments, including TRBV6-2 and TRBV6-3, so those segments were excluded. Broadly in line with IMGT annotations, most TCR beta V segments showed up in productive rearrangements about 87% or about 30% of the time in an earlier analysis of 450 to 600 of the donors. CMV serostatus was the only immune exposure information available for the cohort. Because some donors lacked HLA typing at each locus, the association tests relied only on the typed subset. The classifier was reported to diagnose cytomegalovirus status with high specificity and sensitivity in both the original and validation cohorts. A group of highly shared sequence variants was considered likely to be a technical artifact of the sequencing pipeline. The study gave a list of under 200 TCR beta chains associated with cytomegalovirus. Most TCR sequences were observed very rarely across donors, whereas some public TCRs were present in many individuals. Seventeen rarely observed V segments, including chromosome 9 orphons, were excluded from the earlier analysis of a few hundred of the donors because counts were too low. This cohort had only TCR beta chains sequenced, and the lack of alpha or paired-chain data limited which features could be detected. In a later analysis, TCR association rates were found to vary across HLA loci, with the most associated TCRs seen for DRB1 alleles and the fewest for HLA-C alleles.

According to the germline V gene (reference sequence), CDR1 reads MNHEY and CDR2 reads SMNVEV. Including cysteine and phenylalanine, the CDR3 has 15 amino acids. Only the CDR3 portion is preserved as DNA: 45 bases, with reading frame beginning at the first base. Compared with germline, V lacks 4 bases and J lacks 0 bases; bases without a gene match: 5. To note about this clone: Its cognate antigen has yet to be identified. No base quality information exists; no much larger clone differs at one position.

Receptor amplification or capture employed the immunoSEQ multiplex PCR assay. For the multiplex PCR, a mixture combining 60 forward primers for TCR Vbeta segments and 13 reverse primers for TCR Jbeta segments was used. Amplification of the CDR3 region of rearranged TCR beta genes was performed with a multiplex PCR assay on genomic DNA. The Illumina HiSeq System was used to sequence the amplified TCR beta libraries as 87-base-pair reads. Processing in the source paper ran as follows. Across the roughly 600 repertoires, a later analysis counted tens of millions of unique TCR beta chains, 9.5 million to 12 million of which were shared by at least two donors. A nearest-neighbor algorithm error-corrected the raw reads and collapsed the reads into unique sequences, merging closely related sequences to remove PCR and sequencing errors. V, D and J gene segments were assigned by aligning CDR3 sequences to IMGT reference sequences. For a sequence to be retained, a match of at least six nucleotides to both a V gene segment and a J gene segment was required. Rearrangements were classified as productive when the CDR3 lacked stop codons and remained in frame with V and J, and all other rearrangements were classified as non-productive. CDR3 was defined by IMGT convention, running from the second conserved V-encoded cysteine to the conserved J-encoded phenylalanine. The earlier analysis of about 610 of the donors excluded sequences that lacked an unambiguous match to a single V gene segment. An earlier analysis of almost 600 of the donors classified V segments as functional when productive rearrangements were above 56.7% and as segregating when the standard deviation between donors was above 5%. A statistical classification framework was built to diagnose cytomegalovirus status from the catalog of TCR beta chain sequences. In a later analysis, TCR nucleotide sequences were compared against IMGT/GENE-DB human TR gene sequences so that V and J genes could be assigned. Using the TCRdist pipeline, a later analysis assigned CDR3 sequences along with most-parsimonious VDJ recombination scenarios. In a later analysis, each TCR beta chain was defined by its CDR3 amino acid sequence together with its V-gene family, and reads lacking a unique V-gene family were excluded. A later analysis removed over 500 highly shared, low-generation-probability nucleotide sequences to deal with suspected cross-contamination and a sequencing artifact. In a later analysis, a clonal expansion index was calculated for each public chain from normalized within-repertoire ranks of inferred template counts. In a later analysis, generation probabilities were computed with a VDJ recombination model fitted to out-of-frame rearrangements, and the resulting probabilities were checked against IGoR. In a later analysis, TCR-TCR, TCR-HLA and TCR-CMV co-occurrence was scored with hypergeometric tests, and a repertoire-size bias correction was applied to TCR pairs. A later analysis estimated false discovery rates by permuting HLA or CMV assignments 20 times. A later analysis grouped co-occurring TCRs with DBSCAN, adding TCRdist sequence similarity when clustering within HLA-allele-positive subsets. Repertoires with fewer than 30,000 or more than 120,000 public chains were left out of co-occurrence clustering, as were four to six repertoires with anomalous nucleotide sharing. TCRdb holds this immuneACCESS table with in-frame rearrangements only. Some clones are missing; in checked studies, unresolved V genes explain under half, and the rest has no known cause. V and J calls and clone size are those listed in that table; D and trimming were worked out from the DNA. Within this sample are more than 100,000 clones, with about two thirds of them counted one time only. The leading ten clones occupy around 4.2% of the sample.

The cohort comprised 710 or so healthy bone marrow donors. At the time of sampling, every cohort member was nominally healthy, though immune exposures that went unrecorded were likely present. The donor was CMV seropositive and was included in the group of 250 to 300 seropositive cohort members. Each donor provided a peripheral blood sample, and peripheral blood mononuclear cells were used for TCR beta sequencing. The Qiagen DNeasy Blood Extraction Kit was used to extract genomic DNA from the blood cell samples. This TCR came from a middle-aged man in good health and CMV-seropositive. Recombination joined TRBV27 with TRBJ2-5; 7 central nucleotides agree with TRBD1. Sequencing input: PBMCs. The CDR3: CASSSGQTYQETQYF. The DNA sequence reads TGTGCCAGCAGTTCGGGACAGACTTACCAAGAGACCCAGTACTTC.